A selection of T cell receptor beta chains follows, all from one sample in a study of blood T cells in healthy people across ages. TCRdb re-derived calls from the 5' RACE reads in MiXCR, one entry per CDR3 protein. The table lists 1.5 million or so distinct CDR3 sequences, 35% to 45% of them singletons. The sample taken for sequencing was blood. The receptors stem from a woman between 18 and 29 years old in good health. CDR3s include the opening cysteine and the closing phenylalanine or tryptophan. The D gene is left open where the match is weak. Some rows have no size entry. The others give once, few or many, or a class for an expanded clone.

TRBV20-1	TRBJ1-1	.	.	CGAKEPGIFTEAFF	TGCGGTGCTAAGGAACCAGGGATTTTCACTGAAGCTTTCTTT
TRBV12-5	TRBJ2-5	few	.	CASGFSGEETQYF	TGTGCTAGTGGTTTTTCCGGAGAGGAGACCCAGTACTTC
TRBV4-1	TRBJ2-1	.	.	CASSQEGDRLAAENEQFF	TGCGCCAGCAGCCAAGAAGGGGATCGACTCGCTGCAGAAAATGAGCAGTTCTTC
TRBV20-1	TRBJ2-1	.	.	CSAPGLLFYNEQFF	TGCAGTGCTCCAGGCCTCCTTTTTTACAATGAGCAGTTCTTC
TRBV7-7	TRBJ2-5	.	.	CASSLVARPETQYF	TGTGCTAGCAGCTTAGTTGCCAGGCCCGAGACCCAGTACTTC
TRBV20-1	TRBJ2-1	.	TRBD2	CSARHIAGGENEQFF	TGCAGTGCTAGACATATAGCGGGAGGAGAGAATGAGCAGTTCTTC
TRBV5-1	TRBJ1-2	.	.	CASSGGWDGYTF	TGCGCCAGCAGCGGGGGATGGGATGGCTACACCTTC
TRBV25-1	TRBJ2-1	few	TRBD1	CASSDSGTGRLYNEQFF	TGTGCCAGCAGTGACTCGGGGACAGGCAGACTCTACAATGAGCAGTTCTTC
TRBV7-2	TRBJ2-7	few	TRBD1	CASSFGTGTSYEQYF	TGTGCCAGCAGCTTTGGGACAGGGACATCCTACGAGCAGTACTTC
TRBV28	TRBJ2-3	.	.	CASSSYRVDTDTQYF	TGTGCCAGCAGTAGCTACAGGGTCGACACAGATACGCAGTATTTT
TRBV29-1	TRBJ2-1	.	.	CSVISSRSSYNEQFF	TGCAGCGTGATTTCTAGCAGAAGCTCCTACAATGAGCAGTTCTTC
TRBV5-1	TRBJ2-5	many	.	CASSLALHGETQYF	TGCGCCAGCAGCTTGGCCCTGCATGGGGAGACCCAGTACTTC
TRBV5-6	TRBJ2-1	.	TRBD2	CASSRTRTSGGANEQFF	TGTGCCAGCAGTCGAACTCGGACTAGCGGGGGGGCAAATGAGCAGTTCTTC
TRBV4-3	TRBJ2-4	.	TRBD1	CASSQDGGQGYENIQYF	TGCGCCAGCAGCCAAGATGGCGGACAGGGGTACGAAAACATTCAGTACTTC
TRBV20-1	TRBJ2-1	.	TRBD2	CSARDQVGGSSYNEQFF	TGCAGTGCTAGAGATCAAGTCGGGGGGAGCTCCTACAATGAGCAGTTCTTC
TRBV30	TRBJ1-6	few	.	CAWRGAILSSYNSPLHF	TGTGCCTGGAGAGGGGCGATTCTAAGCTCCTATAATTCACCCCTCCACTTT
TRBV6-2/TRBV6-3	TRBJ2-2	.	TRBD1	CASRKQGTANTGELFF	TGTGCCAGCAGGAAACAGGGGACCGCGAACACCGGGGAGCTGTTTTTT
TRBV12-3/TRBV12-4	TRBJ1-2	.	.	CASSSLALIANYGYTF	TGTGCCAGCAGTTCCTTAGCCCTCATTGCTAACTATGGCTACACCTTC
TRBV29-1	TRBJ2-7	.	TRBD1	CSAQDRGTYEQYF	TGCAGCGCCCAGGACAGGGGGACCTACGAGCAGTACTTC
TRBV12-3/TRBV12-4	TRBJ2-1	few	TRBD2	CASSSRRTSGRGYNEQFF	TGTGCCAGCAGTTCCCGCCGGACTAGCGGGAGAGGCTACAATGAGCAGTTCTTC
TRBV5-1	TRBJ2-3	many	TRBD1	CASSFQGAGRDTQYF	TGCGCCAGCAGCTTCCAGGGGGCCGGTAGGGATACGCAGTATTTT
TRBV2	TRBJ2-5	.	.	CASSGFEQGGPEETQYF	TGTGCCAGCAGTGGGTTCGAACAGGGAGGACCGGAGGAGACCCAGTACTTC
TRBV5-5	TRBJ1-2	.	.	CASSLVVGASYGYTF	TGTGCCAGCAGCTTGGTGGTGGGGGCGTCCTATGGCTACACCTTC
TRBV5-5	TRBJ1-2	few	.	CASSLVGLGDYGYTF	TGTGCCAGCAGCTTGGTTGGGTTGGGCGACTATGGCTACACCTTC
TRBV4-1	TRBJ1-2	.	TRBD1	CASSRIPGQGSGYTF	TGCGCCAGCAGCCGTATACCGGGACAGGGATCTGGCTACACCTTC
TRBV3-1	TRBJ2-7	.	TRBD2	CASSQDELAGVYEQYF	TGTGCCAGCAGCCAAGATGAACTAGCGGGAGTCTACGAGCAGTACTTC
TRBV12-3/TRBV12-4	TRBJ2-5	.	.	CASSLVNGGNEQYF	TGTGCCAGCAGTTTAGTGAACGGCGGTAATGAGCAGTACTTC
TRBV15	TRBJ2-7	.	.	CATSSKRSSYNEQYF	TGTGCCACCAGCAGTAAGCGAAGCTCCTACAATGAGCAGTACTTC
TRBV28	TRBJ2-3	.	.	CASRSADTQYF	TGTGCCAGCAGGTCAGCAGATACGCAGTATTTT
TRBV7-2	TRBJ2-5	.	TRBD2	CASSLVRGVKETQYF	TGTGCCAGCAGCTTAGTCCGGGGGGTTAAGGAGACCCAGTACTTC
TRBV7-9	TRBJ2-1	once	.	CASSPLFVNSYNEQFF	TGTGCCAGCAGCCCACTTTTCGTGAACTCCTACAATGAGCAGTTCTTC
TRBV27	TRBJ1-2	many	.	CASSLGTTNYGYTF	TGTGCCAGCAGCCTTGGGACCACTAACTATGGCTACACCTTC
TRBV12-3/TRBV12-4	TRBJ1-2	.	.	CASSARSRYGYTF	TGTGCCAGCAGTGCCAGGTCCCGCTATGGCTACACCTTC
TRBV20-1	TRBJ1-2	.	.	CSAKDSYGYTF	TGCAGTGCTAAGGACAGCTATGGCTACACCTTC